Presented here are 8 T cell receptor beta chains from one specimen sequenced in a study of read filtering for tumor transcriptome and immune sequencing. The library was built from 400 to 500 ng RNA with molecular barcoded adaptors for alpha/delta and beta/gamma chains. MiXCR, applied by TCRdb to the reads, yields one record per CDR3 protein. The sample has roughly 69,000 distinct CDR3 sequences; about 15% are singletons. The sample consisted of a population of CD138-negative cells sorted from bone marrow. The receptors here all came from a donor aged 40 or over with multiple myeloma.

This clonotype was found a few times. V and J are TRBV13 and TRBJ1-2; D remains ambiguous. This CDR3 comprises 15 residues. With 3 bases removed from V and 5 bases from J, the gap between germline ends came to 16 bases. Germline-derived CDR1 and CDR2 are PRHDT and FYEKMQ (reference sequence). The CDR3 bases are TGTGCCAGCAGCTTCCAACGACGTAGCCTATATGGCTACACCTTC. Encoded protein: CASSFQRRSLYGYTF.

In the case of this clonotype: With a much larger clone just one base away, this may be a read error. The chain carries TRBV7-3 and TRBJ2-1, with 10 bases fitting TRBD2. J was trimmed by 6 bases and V by 3 bases; bases with no gene match: 8. The CDR3 runs 16 residues. Germline assignment: CDR1 SGHTA and CDR2 FQGTGA. CDR3 DNA: TGTGCCAGCAGCTTCCCTAGCGGGAGAGTCCGCAATGAGCAGTTCTTC. As protein: CASSFPSGRVRNEQFF.

This clonotype appeared a few times. This chain links TRBV19 with TRBJ2-1; 8 bases agree with TRBD2. V lost 7 bases and J lost 6; bases outside the gene matches: 11. The germline CDR1 and CDR2 sequences are LNHDA and SQIVND (reference sequence). The CDR3 has 15 residues. The CDR3 region is CASTPEVAGSNEQFF. Written as DNA, the CDR3 is TGTGCCAGTACCCCGGAGGTAGCGGGGAGCAATGAGCAGTTCTTC.

The chain employs TRBV24-1 and TRBJ2-7; TRBD2 is a possible D gene (5 bases). Trimming removed 3 bases at V and 7 bases at J, with 15 bases between. CDR3 length: 14 residues. The germline V gene has CDR1 KGHDR and CDR2 SFDVKD. Here the CDR3 DNA reads TGTGCCACCAGTGATCCTAACGGGAAATATGAGCAGTACTTC. The encoded protein is CATSDPNGKYEQYF.

This clonotype was observed many times. The gene calls are TRBV11-1 and TRBJ2-3; 10 bases agree with TRBD1. The CDR3 consists of 16 residues. Per the germline V gene, CDR1 is SGHAT and CDR2 is FQDESV (reference sequence). After removal of 4 bases from V and 4 bases from J, the junction contained 8 bases not matched to a gene. The CDR3 reads CASSSPGQGLADTQYF. The CDR3 DNA reads as TGTGCCAGCAGCTCTCCGGGACAGGGGCTGGCAGATACGCAGTATTTT.

Ten or more counts support this clonotype. The junction does not match germline at one end; this may be a read error. V and J are TRBV20-1 and TRBJ2-5; 11 bases align to TRBD2. This CDR3 contains 16 residues. Germline V gives CDR1 DFQATT, CDR2 SNEGSKA (reference sequence). The CDR3 loop is CSATQPGLADQETQYF. The CDR3 region has the DNA TGCAGTGCCACTCAACCGGGACTAGCGGACCAGGAGACCCAGTACTTC.

This clonotype has a count of ten or more. The gene calls are TRBV2 and TRBJ2-3; 8 bases are shared with TRBD2. V dropped 3 bases and J dropped 0; count of bases not matched to a gene: 14. From germline, CDR1 is SNHLY and CDR2 FYNNEI. This CDR3 spans 19 amino acids. CDR3 region: CASSEEKVPGLGSTDTQYF. The CDR3 nucleotides read TGTGCCAGCAGTGAGGAGAAAGTCCCGGGACTAGGTAGCACAGATACGCAGTATTTT.

This clonotype has ten or more counts. The chain carries TRBV9 and TRBJ2-4; tentative D call: TRBD1 (5 bases). V was pared by 6 bases and J by 8 bases, with 18 bases between. The CDR3 has 14 amino acids. Germline V gene data show CDR1 as SGDLS and CDR2 as YYNGEE. The CDR3 region is CASNKQGSSDIQYF. CDR3 sequence (DNA): TGTGCCAGCAACAAGCAGGGTAGTTCGGACATTCAGTACTTC.